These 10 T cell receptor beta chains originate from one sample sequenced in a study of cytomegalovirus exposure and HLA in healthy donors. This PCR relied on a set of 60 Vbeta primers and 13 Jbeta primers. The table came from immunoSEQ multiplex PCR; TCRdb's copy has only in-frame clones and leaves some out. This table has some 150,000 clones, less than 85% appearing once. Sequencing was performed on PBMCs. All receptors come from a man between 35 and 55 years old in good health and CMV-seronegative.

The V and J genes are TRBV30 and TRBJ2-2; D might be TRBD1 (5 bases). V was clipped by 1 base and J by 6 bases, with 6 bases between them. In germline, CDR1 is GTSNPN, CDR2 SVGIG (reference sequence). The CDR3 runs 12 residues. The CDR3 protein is CAWSDRSGELFF. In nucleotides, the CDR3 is TGTGCCTGGAGTGACAGGTCCGGGGAGCTGTTTTTT. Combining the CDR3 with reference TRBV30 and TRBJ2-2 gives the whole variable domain SQTIHQWPATLVQPVGSPLSLECTVEGTSNPNLYWYRQAAGRGLQLLFYSVGIGQISSEVPQNLSASRPQDRQFILSSKKLLLSDSGFYLCAWSDRSGELFFGEGSRLTVL.

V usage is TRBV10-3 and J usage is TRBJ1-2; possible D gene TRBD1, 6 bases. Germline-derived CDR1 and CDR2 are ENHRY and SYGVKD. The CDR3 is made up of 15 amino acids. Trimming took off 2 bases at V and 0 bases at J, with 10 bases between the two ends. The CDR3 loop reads CAISEPRTANYGYTF. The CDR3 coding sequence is TGTGCCATCAGTGAGCCCCGGACAGCTAACTATGGCTACACCTTC.

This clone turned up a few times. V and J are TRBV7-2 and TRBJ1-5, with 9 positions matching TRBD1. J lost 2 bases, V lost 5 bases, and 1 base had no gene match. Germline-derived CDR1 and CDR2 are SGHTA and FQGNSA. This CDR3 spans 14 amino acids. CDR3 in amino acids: CASSRTGGNQPQHF. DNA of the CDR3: TGTGCCAGCAGCCGGACAGGGGGCAATCAGCCCCAGCATTTT.

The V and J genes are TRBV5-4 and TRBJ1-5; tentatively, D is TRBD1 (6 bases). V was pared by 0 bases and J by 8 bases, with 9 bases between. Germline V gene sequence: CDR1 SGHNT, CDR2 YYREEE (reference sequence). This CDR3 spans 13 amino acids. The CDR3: CASSLDRAKPQHF. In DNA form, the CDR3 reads TGTGCCAGCAGCTTGGACAGGGCGAAGCCCCAGCATTTT.

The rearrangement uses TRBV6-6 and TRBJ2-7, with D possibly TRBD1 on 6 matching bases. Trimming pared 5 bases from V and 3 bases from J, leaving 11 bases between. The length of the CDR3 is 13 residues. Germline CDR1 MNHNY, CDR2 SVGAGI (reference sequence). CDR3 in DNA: TGTGCCAGCAGTGGACAGTCGGGCTACGAGCAGTACTTC. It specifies CASSGQSGYEQYF.

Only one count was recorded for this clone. The CDR3 coding sequence is TGTGCCAGCAGGCGACCGGGTTTTGGGAACACTGAAGCTTTCTTT. Amino acids: CASRRPGFGNTEAFF. The chain uses TRBV7-3 and TRBJ1-1, with D unclear. V lost 6 bases and J lost 1, with 15 bases in between. The germline gives CDR1 SGHTA, CDR2 FQGTGA. CDR3 size: 15 residues.

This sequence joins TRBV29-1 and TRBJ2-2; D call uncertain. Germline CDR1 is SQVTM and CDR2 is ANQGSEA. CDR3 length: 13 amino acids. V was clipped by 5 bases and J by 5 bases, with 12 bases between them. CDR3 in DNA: TGCAGCGTTAATGTGTATGTAACCGGGGAGCTGTTTTTT. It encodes CSVNVYVTGELFF.

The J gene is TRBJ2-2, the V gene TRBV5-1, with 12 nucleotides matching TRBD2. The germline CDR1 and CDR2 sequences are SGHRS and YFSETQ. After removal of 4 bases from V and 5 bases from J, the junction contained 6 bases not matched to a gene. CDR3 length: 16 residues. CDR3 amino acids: CASSPGLAGMTGELFF. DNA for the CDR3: TGCGCCAGCAGCCCAGGACTAGCGGGAATGACCGGGGAGCTGTTTTTT.

The CDR3 DNA sequence: TGTGCCAGCAGTCGAGACAGAAATGAAAAACTGTTTTTT. Amino acids: CASSRDRNEKLFF. The chain uses TRBV6-1 and TRBJ1-4; the D gene is possibly TRBD1 (5 bases). The CDR3 consists of 13 residues. Germline CDR1 and CDR2: MNHNS and SASEGT. V was shortened by 5 bases and J by 5 bases, with 9 bases between the two germline ends.

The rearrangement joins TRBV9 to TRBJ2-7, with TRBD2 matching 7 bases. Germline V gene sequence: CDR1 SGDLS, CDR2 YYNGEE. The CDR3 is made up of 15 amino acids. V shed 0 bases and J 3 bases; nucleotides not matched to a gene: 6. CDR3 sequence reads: CASSVAAGAHYEQYF. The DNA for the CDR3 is TGTGCCAGCAGCGTAGCGGCGGGAGCCCACTACGAGCAGTACTTC.